The rows below give T cell receptor beta chains drawn from one sample of a study of T cells in Graves' hyperthyroidism and ophthalmopathy. TCRdb reanalysed the multiplex PCR reads using MiXCR and keeps one entry per CDR3 protein. Of roughly 350,000 distinct CDR3 sequences in the sample, about 14% were seen once. The sample was blood. The receptor source for this set is a woman aged 25 to 39 with Graves' ophthalmopathy. CDR3s include the opening cysteine and the closing phenylalanine or tryptophan. A D gene is named only where the DNA matches it firmly. Not all rows give a size; the values are once, few, many and, for expanded clones, a class.

D: TRBD2; J: TRBJ2-1; length: 13; V: TRBV30; size: once; CDR3: CAWSSGGRNEQFF; DNA: TGTGCCTGGAGTAGCGGGGGTCGTAATGAGCAGTTCTTC
D: .; J: TRBJ2-3; length: 15; V: TRBV2; size: many; CDR3: CASSWGALGTDTQYF; DNA: TGTGCCAGCAGTTGGGGGGCTCTCGGCACAGATACGCAGTATTTT
D: .; J: TRBJ1-2; length: 16; V: TRBV5-1; size: .; CDR3: CASSLVSGRRYYGYTF; DNA: TGCGCCAGCAGCTTGGTCTCCGGCCGGAGATACTATGGCTACACCTTC
D: .; J: TRBJ2-1; length: 14; V: TRBV27; size: many; CDR3: CASSFPTSFHEQFF; DNA: TGTGCCAGCAGTTTCCCGACTAGTTTCCATGAGCAGTTCTTC
D: .; J: TRBJ1-1; length: 14; V: TRBV28; size: .; CDR3: CASSSIFQAPEAFF; DNA: TGTGCCAGCAGTTCAATCTTCCAGGCACCCGAAGCTTTCTTT
D: .; J: TRBJ2-3; length: 14; V: TRBV7-8; size: many; CDR3: CATVGRDSGDTQYF; DNA: TGTGCCACCGTGGGAAGGGATTCAGGAGATACGCAGTATTTT
D: .; J: TRBJ2-1; length: 11; V: TRBV6-1; size: many; CDR3: CASYTGVEQFF; DNA: TGTGCCAGCTATACCGGGGTTGAGCAGTTCTTC
D: .; J: TRBJ2-5; length: 15; V: TRBV6-1; size: many; CDR3: CASSLHRDPSETQYF; DNA: TGTGCCAGCAGTTTGCACAGGGATCCATCAGAGACCCAGTACTTC
D: .; J: TRBJ2-1; length: 14; V: TRBV12-3/TRBV12-4; size: many; CDR3: CASRNTGPYNEQFF; DNA: TGTGCCAGCAGAAACACAGGGCCCTACAATGAGCAGTTCTTC
D: TRBD1; J: TRBJ2-3; length: 12; V: TRBV4-2; size: .; CDR3: CASSQAGDREYF; DNA: TGTGCCAGCAGCCAAGCCGGGGACAGGGAGTATTTT
D: TRBD2; J: TRBJ2-1; length: 18; V: TRBV18; size: many; CDR3: CASSPRTSGGSTYNEQFF; DNA: TGTGCCAGCTCACCCAGGACTAGCGGGGGATCGACCTACAATGAGCAGTTCTTC
D: TRBD1; J: TRBJ2-1; length: 15; V: TRBV27; size: many; CDR3: CASRLGTGGYNEQFF; DNA: TGTGCCAGCCGACTTGGGACAGGGGGGTACAATGAGCAGTTCTTC
D: .; J: TRBJ2-2; length: 16; V: TRBV24-1; size: .; CDR3: CATSDLTAGRIGELFF; DNA: TGTGCCACCAGTGATTTAACGGCAGGTCGTATCGGGGAGCTGTTTTTT
D: TRBD2; J: TRBJ2-5; length: 15; V: TRBV2; size: many; CDR3: CASSQGGGAEETQYF; DNA: TGTGCCAGCAGTCAGGGCGGGGGGGCCGAAGAGACCCAGTACTTC
D: TRBD2; J: TRBJ2-5; length: 16; V: TRBV4-1; size: .; CDR3: CASSQVAGGPGETQYF; DNA: TGCGCCAGCAGCCAAGTAGCGGGGGGGCCGGGGGAGACCCAGTACTTC
D: .; J: TRBJ2-1; length: 11; V: TRBV2; size: many; CDR3: CASSNIPPEFF; DNA: TGTGCCAGCAGTAACATCCCTCCGGAGTTCTTC
D: .; J: TRBJ1-5; length: 16; V: TRBV18; size: many; CDR3: CASSPDTGFGNQPQHF; DNA: TGTGCCAGCTCACCTGATACAGGGTTTGGCAATCAGCCCCAGCATTTT
D: TRBD1; J: TRBJ2-7; length: 15; V: TRBV12-3/TRBV12-4; size: few; CDR3: CASSRGQGASYEQYF; DNA: TGTGCCAGCAGTCGGGGACAGGGAGCCTCCTACGAGCAGTACTTC